This is a list of T cell receptor beta chains from one sample in a study of blood T cell repertoires in COVID-19. This table comes from immunoSEQ multiplex PCR, and its TCRdb copy is limited to in-frame clones, with some not included. The sample yields roughly 150,000 clones, around 80% seen once. Material: PBMCs or T cells enriched from blood (not recorded which). The receptors originated from a woman in her sixties who had recovered from COVID-19. Each CDR3 is given with its conserved first and last residue. D genes are given only for firm matches. Only some rows state a clone size, as once, few, many or a class for expanded clones.

j_call	d_call	v_call	clone_size	cdr3_nt	cdr3_aa
TRBJ1-4	-	TRBV29-1	-	TGCAGCGTTGAAGCGACGGACAGTGCAACTAATGAAAAACTGTTTTTT	CSVEATDSATNEKLFF
TRBJ1-2	-	TRBV5-4	-	TGTGCCAGCAGCCTCCCCGTCGGGGACTATGGCTACACCTTC	CASSLPVGDYGYTF
TRBJ1-2	-	TRBV7-9	-	TGTGCCAGCAGCTGGGGCCCCGGACAAGCTTATGGCTACACCTTC	CASSWGPGQAYGYTF
TRBJ1-2	TRBD1	TRBV6-5	-	TGTGCCACAACCCCTCAGGGGGACTATGGCTACACCTTC	CATTPQGDYGYTF
TRBJ1-2	-	TRBV12-5	-	TGTGCTAGTGGTTTGGGGACATACTATGGCTACACCTTC	CASGLGTYYGYTF
TRBJ1-1	-	TRBV2	-	TGTGCCAGCAATGTACAGGGAGCAGGCACTGAAGCTTTCTTT	CASNVQGAGTEAFF
TRBJ2-7	TRBD2	TRBV3-1/TRBV3-2	-	TGTGCCAGCAGCCAAGGTGACGGGGGGATTAGTCCCTACGAGCAGTACTTC	CASSQGDGGISPYEQYF
TRBJ2-7	-	TRBV10-1	-	TGCGCCAGCAGTGAGACAGCTTACGAGCAGTACTTC	CASSETAYEQYF
TRBJ1-2	TRBD1	TRBV6-5	-	TGTGCCAGCAGTCTAGACCCCGGGACAGGGGGCTACACCTTC	CASSLDPGTGGYTF
TRBJ2-5	-	TRBV19	-	TGTGCCAGTAGTGCCAACAGGGCTCAGGAGACCCAGTACTTC	CASSANRAQETQYF
TRBJ2-1	TRBD2	TRBV7-8	-	TGTGCCAGCAGCTTCCCTCTAGATAGCGGGGGGGCGGGTATCGATGAGCAGTTCTTC	CASSFPLDSGGAGIDEQFF
TRBJ1-2	-	TRBV5-6	-	TGTGCCAGCAGCTTGCCCAGGGCTAACTATGGCTACACCTTC	CASSLPRANYGYTF
TRBJ1-1	TRBD1	TRBV7-3	-	TGTGCCAGCAGCGGGACAGGTATCTACACTGAAGCTTTCTTT	CASSGTGIYTEAFF
TRBJ1-6	-	TRBV7-3	once	TGTGCCAGCAGCTATTTGACAGACAATTCACCCCTCCACTTT	CASSYLTDNSPLHF
TRBJ1-1	TRBD1	TRBV4-2	-	TGTGCCAGCAGTTGGGACAGGGGTTTCACTGAAGCTTTCTTT	CASSWDRGFTEAFF
TRBJ1-2	TRBD1	TRBV5-4	-	TGTGCCAGCGGCGAAGGGACAGCTCTCTATGGCTACACCTTC	CASGEGTALYGYTF
TRBJ2-3	TRBD1	TRBV9	-	TGTGCCAGCAGGCCGGGACAGGGAAAAGATACGCAGTATTTT	CASRPGQGKDTQYF
TRBJ1-6	TRBD1	TRBV6-5	-	TGTGCCAGCAGACAAAGGGACAGGGGTTCACCCCTCCACTTT	CASRQRDRGSPLHF
TRBJ2-1	-	TRBV6-2/TRBV6-3	once	TGTGCCAGCAGTTACTTGGCCCTCCGAAGTGAGCAGTTCTTC	CASSYLALRSEQFF
TRBJ2-7	-	TRBV5-1	-	TGCGCCAGCAGCCCCCAGGGAAAACCCTCGGAAGAGCAGTACTTC	CASSPQGKPSEEQYF
TRBJ1-2	TRBD1	TRBV27	-	TGTGCCAGCAGTTTTAACAGGGGATCCTATGGCTACACCTTC	CASSFNRGSYGYTF
TRBJ2-7	TRBD1	TRBV19	-	TGTGCCAGTAGTAACCCGAAGACAGGGCATTGGGAGCAGTACTTC	CASSNPKTGHWEQYF
TRBJ2-7	-	TRBV20-1	once	TGCAGCGCTAGAGACGCCTACGAGCAGTACTTC	CSARDAYEQYF
TRBJ2-5	-	TRBV19	-	TGTGCCAGTAGTATAGGAGGGTACCAAGAGACCCAGTACTTC	CASSIGGYQETQYF
TRBJ1-1	-	TRBV29-1	-	TGCAGCGTCCTCCCGGGGGGCACTATCCTGAGCACTGAAGCTTTCTTT	CSVLPGGTILSTEAFF
TRBJ2-3	-	TRBV5-1	-	TGCGCCAGCAGCTTGTGGGGGCAGGAAGATACGCAGTATTTT	CASSLWGQEDTQYF
TRBJ1-4	TRBD1	TRBV18	-	TGTGCCAGCTCAAGGTCACAACAGGGGGCAGATGAAAAACTGTTTTTT	CASSRSQQGADEKLFF
TRBJ2-5	-	TRBV10-1	-	TGCGCCAGCAGCCTCGACGGGGAAGAGCCCCAGTACTTC	CASSLDGEEPQYF
TRBJ2-2	-	TRBV18	-	TGTGCCAGCTCATTCCAGAACACCGGGGAGCTGTTTTTT	CASSFQNTGELFF
TRBJ2-7	TRBD2	TRBV5-4	-	TGTGCCAGCAGTTCCGGACTAGCGGAGTACTTC	CASSSGLAEYF
TRBJ1-1	-	TRBV27	-	TGTGCCAGCAGTTTAGGGCCGTACACTGAAGCTTTCTTT	CASSLGPYTEAFF
TRBJ1-1	-	TRBV5-1	-	TGCGCCAGCAGCTTGGAAGGGCCGGGGTTAGCTTTCTTT	CASSLEGPGLAFF
TRBJ1-1	-	TRBV27	-	TGTGCCAGCACAGGCACGAACACTGAAGCTTTCTTT	CASTGTNTEAFF
TRBJ2-3	TRBD2	TRBV24-1	-	TGTGCCACCAGTGATCCCGGTCTTAGCGGGGGGGCCTATGGCACAGATACGCAGTATTTT	CATSDPGLSGGAYGTDTQYF
TRBJ1-6	TRBD1	TRBV19	-	TGTGCCAGTAGTGCGGCCCAGGGACAGAGTAGGGCGGATTCACCCCTCCACTTT	CASSAAQGQSRADSPLHF
TRBJ1-2	-	TRBV7-2	-	TGTGCCAGCAGCTTAGAGGCGGCCCCCAACTATGGCTACACCTTC	CASSLEAAPNYGYTF
TRBJ2-1	TRBD2	TRBV11-2	-	TGTGCCAGCAGCTTAGAGTCAACTAGCGGGGGCCCCCTATCCTACAATGAGCAGTTCTTC	CASSLESTSGGPLSYNEQFF
TRBJ1-2	-	TRBV11-2	-	TGTGCCACCACGCTCGGGTATGGCTACACCTTC	CATTLGYGYTF
TRBJ1-3	TRBD1	TRBV29-1	-	TGCAGCGTTGGGACAGGTAGTGGAAACACCATATATTTT	CSVGTGSGNTIYF
TRBJ2-7	TRBD2	TRBV25-1	-	TGTGCCAGCCAACGGGGGGTCCACGAGCAGTACTTC	CASQRGVHEQYF
TRBJ2-1	-	TRBV10-3	-	TGTGCCATCAGAGGGGACAATGAGCAGTTCTTC	CAIRGDNEQFF
TRBJ1-2	TRBD1	TRBV7-8	-	TGTGCCAGCAGCTTGGACAGGGTTAGTCCCTATGGCTACACCTTC	CASSLDRVSPYGYTF
TRBJ1-2	TRBD1	TRBV29-1	-	TGCAGCGTTGGAGGGGACAGGGGTTATTATGGCTACACCTTC	CSVGGDRGYYGYTF
TRBJ1-1	TRBD1	TRBV29-1	-	TGCAGCGCGAGGACAGGGGGCGTCACTGAAGCTTTCTTT	CSARTGGVTEAFF
TRBJ1-1	-	TRBV14	-	TGTGCCAGCAGCCTCTCCTCGACAGGCTCGGGGGGAGCTTTCTTT	CASSLSSTGSGGAFF
TRBJ1-5	TRBD1	TRBV11-2	-	TGTGCCAGCAGCTTACAGGGGGCGAGCAATCAGCCCCAGCATTTT	CASSLQGASNQPQHF
TRBJ2-1	-	TRBV5-8	-	TGTGCCAGCAGCCCGGAGGTCCCCAGAGGGTTCTTC	CASSPEVPRGFF
TRBJ2-7	TRBD1	TRBV27	once	TGTGCCAGCAGTCCCCTTGGGACAGGGGTGAGCCACGAGCAGTACTTC	CASSPLGTGVSHEQYF
TRBJ2-5	-	TRBV5-4	-	TGTGCCAGCAGCTTCACAGCGGTACAAGAGACCCAGTACTTC	CASSFTAVQETQYF
TRBJ1-2	TRBD1	TRBV19	-	TGTGCCAGTAGCCGCCCGGGACAGCCTTCTAACTATGGCTACACCTTC	CASSRPGQPSNYGYTF
TRBJ2-7	TRBD2	TRBV5-6	-	TGTGCCAGCAGCTTAACTCTAGCGGGATTGTCCTACGAGCAGTACTTC	CASSLTLAGLSYEQYF
TRBJ2-2	TRBD1	TRBV11-3	-	TGTGCCAGCTCCCACGGACAGGCTAACACCGGGGAGCTGTTTTTT	CASSHGQANTGELFF
TRBJ1-2	-	TRBV10-3	-	TGTGCCATCAGTGAACCCCGGACACCCTATGGCTACACCTTC	CAISEPRTPYGYTF